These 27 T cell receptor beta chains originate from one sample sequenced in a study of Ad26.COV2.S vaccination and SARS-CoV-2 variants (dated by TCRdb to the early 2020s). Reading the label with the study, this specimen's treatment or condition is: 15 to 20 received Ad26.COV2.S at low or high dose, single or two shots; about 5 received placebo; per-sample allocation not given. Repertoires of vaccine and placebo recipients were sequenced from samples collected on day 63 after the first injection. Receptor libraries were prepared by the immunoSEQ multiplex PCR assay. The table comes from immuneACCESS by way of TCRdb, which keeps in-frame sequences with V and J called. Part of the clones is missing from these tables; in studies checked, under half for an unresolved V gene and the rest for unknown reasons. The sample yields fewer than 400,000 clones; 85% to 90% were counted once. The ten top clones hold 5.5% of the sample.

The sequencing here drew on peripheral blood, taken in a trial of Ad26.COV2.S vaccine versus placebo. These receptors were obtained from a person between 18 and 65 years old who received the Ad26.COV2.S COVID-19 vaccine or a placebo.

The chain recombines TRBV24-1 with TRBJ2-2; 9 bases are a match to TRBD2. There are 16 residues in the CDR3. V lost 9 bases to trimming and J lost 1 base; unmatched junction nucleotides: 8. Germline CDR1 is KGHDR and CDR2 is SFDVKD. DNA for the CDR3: TGTGCCACCCGGACGTGCGGGAGGGTGAACACCGGGGAGCTGTTTTTT. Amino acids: CATRTCGRVNTGELFF.

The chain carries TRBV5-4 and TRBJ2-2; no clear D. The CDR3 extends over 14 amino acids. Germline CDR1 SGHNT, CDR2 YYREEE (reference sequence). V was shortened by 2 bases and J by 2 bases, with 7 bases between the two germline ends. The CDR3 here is CASSFRVNTGELFF. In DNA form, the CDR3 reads TGTGCCAGCAGCTTTCGGGTTAACACCGGGGAGCTGTTTTTT. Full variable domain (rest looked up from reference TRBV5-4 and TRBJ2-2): ETGVTQSPTHLIKTRGQQVTLRCSSQSGHNTVSWYQQALGQGPQFIFQYYREEENGRGNFPPRFSGLQFPNYSSELNVNALELDDSALYLCASSFRVNTGELFFGEGSRLTVL.

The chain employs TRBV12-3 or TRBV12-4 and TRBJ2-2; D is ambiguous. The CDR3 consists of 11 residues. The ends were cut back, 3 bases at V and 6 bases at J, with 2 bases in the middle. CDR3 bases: TGTGCCAGCAGTTTTGCCGGGGAGCTGTTTTTT. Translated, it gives CASSFAGELFF.

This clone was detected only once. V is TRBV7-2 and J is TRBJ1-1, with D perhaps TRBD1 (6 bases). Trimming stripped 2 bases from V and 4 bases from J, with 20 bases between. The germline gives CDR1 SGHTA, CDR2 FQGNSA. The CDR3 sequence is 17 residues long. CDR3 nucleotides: TGTGCCAGCAGCTTATGGCCACCAGGGGCAATCTCCACTGAAGCTTTCTTT. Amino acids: CASSLWPPGAISTEAFF. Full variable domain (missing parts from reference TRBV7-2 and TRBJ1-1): GAGVSQSPSNKVTEKGKDVELRCDPISGHTALYWYRQSLGQGLEFLIYFQGNSAPDKSGLPSDRFSAERTGGSVSTLTIQRTQQEDSAVYLCASSLWPPGAISTEAFFGQGTRLTVV.

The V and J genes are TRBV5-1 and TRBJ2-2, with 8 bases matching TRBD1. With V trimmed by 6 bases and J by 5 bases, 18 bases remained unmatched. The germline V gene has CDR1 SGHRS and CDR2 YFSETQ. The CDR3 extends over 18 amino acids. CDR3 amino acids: CASTIRGQVTRGTGELFF. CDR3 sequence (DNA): TGCGCCAGCACTATACGGGGACAGGTGACTCGAGGTACCGGGGAGCTGTTTTTT. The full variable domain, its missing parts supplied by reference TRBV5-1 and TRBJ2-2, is KAGVTQTPRYLIKTRGQQVTLSCSPISGHRSVSWYQQTPGQGLQFLFEYFSETQRNKGNFPGRFSGRQFSNSRSEMNVSTLELGDSALYLCASTIRGQVTRGTGELFFGEGSRLTVL.

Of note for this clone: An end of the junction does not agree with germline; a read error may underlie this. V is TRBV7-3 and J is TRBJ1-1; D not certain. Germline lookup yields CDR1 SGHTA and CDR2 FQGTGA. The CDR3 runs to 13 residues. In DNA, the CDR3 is TGTGCCAGCAGCCGCGAGGCCTACACTAAAGCTTTCTTT. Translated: CASSREAYTKAFF.

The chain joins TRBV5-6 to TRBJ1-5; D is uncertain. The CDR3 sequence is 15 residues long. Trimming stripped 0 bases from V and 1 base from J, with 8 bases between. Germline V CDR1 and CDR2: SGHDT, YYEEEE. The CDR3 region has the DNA TGTGCCAGCAGCTTGGCGTGGGGAAGCAATCAGCCCCAGCATTTT. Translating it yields CASSLAWGSNQPQHF.

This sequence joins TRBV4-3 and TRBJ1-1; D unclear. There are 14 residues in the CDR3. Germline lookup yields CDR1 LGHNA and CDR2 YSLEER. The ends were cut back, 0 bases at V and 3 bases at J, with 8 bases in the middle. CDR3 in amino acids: CASSQDRVHTEAFF. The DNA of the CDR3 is TGCGCCAGCAGCCAAGATAGGGTCCACACTGAAGCTTTCTTT.

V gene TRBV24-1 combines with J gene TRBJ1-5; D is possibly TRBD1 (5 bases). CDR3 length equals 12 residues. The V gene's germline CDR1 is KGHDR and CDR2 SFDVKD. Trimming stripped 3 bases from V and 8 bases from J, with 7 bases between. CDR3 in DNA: TGTGCCACCAGTGATGTAGGGGAGCCCCAGCATTTT. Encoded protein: CATSDVGEPQHF.

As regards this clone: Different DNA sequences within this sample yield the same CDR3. CDR3 in DNA: TGTGCCAGCAGCTTAGGGACGGCGAACACTGAAGCTTTCTTT. Translation: CASSLGTANTEAFF. This chain links TRBV13 with TRBJ1-1, with D hard to call. There are 14 residues in the CDR3. Between the trimmed V and J ends, which lost 0 bases and 1 base, there was a span of 6 bases. Germline V gene data show CDR1 as PRHDT and CDR2 as FYEKMQ (reference sequence).

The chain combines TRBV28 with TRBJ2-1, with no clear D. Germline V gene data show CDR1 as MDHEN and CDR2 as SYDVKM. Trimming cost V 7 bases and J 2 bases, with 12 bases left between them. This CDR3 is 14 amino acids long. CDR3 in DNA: TGTGCCAGCAAATGGGCCGCTACCTACAATGAGCAGTTCTTC. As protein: CASKWAATYNEQFF.

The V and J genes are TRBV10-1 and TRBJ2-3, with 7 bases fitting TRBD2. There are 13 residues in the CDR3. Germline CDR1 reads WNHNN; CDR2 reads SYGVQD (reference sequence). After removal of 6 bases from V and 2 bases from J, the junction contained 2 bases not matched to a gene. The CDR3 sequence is CASSGGITDTQYF. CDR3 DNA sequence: TGCGCCAGCAGCGGGGGGATCACAGATACGCAGTATTTT.

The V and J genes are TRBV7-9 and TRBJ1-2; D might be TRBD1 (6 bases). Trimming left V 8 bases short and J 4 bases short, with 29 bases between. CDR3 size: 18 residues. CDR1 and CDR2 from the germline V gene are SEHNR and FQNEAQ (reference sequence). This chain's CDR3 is CASEPVVSGDTGGYGYTF. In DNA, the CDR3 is TGTGCCAGCGAGCCGGTTGTGTCAGGGGATACAGGTGGCTATGGCTACACCTTC.

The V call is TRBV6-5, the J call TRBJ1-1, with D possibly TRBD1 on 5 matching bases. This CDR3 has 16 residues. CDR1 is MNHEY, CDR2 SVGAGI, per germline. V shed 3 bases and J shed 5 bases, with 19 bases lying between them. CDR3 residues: CASSYMWGSEWTEAFF. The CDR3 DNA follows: TGTGCCAGCAGTTATATGTGGGGCAGTGAATGGACTGAAGCTTTCTTT.

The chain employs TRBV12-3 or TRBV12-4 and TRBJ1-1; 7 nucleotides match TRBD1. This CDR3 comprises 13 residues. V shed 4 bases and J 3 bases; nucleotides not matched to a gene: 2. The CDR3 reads CASSWDRDTEAFF. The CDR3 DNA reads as TGTGCCAGCAGTTGGGACAGAGACACTGAAGCTTTCTTT.

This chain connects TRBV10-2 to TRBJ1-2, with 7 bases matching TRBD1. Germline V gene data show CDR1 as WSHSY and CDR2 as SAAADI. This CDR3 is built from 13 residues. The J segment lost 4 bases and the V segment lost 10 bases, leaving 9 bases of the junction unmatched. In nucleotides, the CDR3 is TGCGCCACCTCAGGGGGGGATGGCTATGGCTACACCTTC. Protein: CATSGGDGYGYTF.

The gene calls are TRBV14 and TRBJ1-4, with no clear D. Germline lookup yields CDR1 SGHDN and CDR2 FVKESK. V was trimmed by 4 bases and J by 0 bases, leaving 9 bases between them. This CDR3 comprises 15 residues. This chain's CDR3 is CASSPRAATNEKLFF. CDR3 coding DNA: TGTGCCAGCAGCCCGAGGGCGGCAACTAATGAAAAACTGTTTTTT.

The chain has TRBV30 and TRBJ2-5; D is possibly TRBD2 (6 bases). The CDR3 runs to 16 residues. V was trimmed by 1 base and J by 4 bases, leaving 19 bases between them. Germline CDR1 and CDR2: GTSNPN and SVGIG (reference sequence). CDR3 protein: CAWSEKRVPLPETQYF. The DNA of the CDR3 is TGTGCCTGGAGTGAGAAGCGGGTACCGCTTCCAGAGACCCAGTACTTC.

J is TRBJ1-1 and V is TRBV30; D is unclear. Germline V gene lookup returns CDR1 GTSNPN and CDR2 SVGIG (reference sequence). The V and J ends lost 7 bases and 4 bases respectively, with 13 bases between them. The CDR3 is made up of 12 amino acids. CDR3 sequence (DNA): TGTGCCTTTTCACTCGGCAGCACTGAAGCTTTCTTT. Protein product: CAFSLGSTEAFF.

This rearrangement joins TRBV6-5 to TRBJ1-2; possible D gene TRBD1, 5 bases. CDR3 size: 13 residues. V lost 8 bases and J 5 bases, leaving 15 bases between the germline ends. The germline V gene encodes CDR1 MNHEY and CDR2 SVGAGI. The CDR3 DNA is TGTGCCAGCCATAGAGACAGTACTTATGGCTACACCTTC. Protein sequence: CASHRDSTYGYTF.

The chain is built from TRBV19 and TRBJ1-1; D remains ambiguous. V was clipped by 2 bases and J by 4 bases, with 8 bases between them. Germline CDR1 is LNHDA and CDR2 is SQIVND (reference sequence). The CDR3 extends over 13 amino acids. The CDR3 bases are TGTGCCAGTAGTATATGGGAAGTCACTGAAGCTTTCTTT. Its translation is CASSIWEVTEAFF.

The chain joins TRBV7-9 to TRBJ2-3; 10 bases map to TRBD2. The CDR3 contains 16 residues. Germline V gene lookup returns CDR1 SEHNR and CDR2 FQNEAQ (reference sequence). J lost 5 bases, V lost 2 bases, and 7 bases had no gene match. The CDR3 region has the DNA TGTGCCAGCAGCTTAAAAAGCGGGAGGGCCAAAGATACGCAGTATTTT. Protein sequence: CASSLKSGRAKDTQYF.

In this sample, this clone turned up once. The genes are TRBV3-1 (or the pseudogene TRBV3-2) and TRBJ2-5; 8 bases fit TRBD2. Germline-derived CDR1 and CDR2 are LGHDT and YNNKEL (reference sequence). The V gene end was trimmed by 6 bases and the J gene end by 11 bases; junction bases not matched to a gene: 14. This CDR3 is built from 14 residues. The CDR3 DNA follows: TGTGCCAGCAGTCCCCGTGGGAGCGGGGGCCCGCAGTACTTC. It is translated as CASSPRGSGGPQYF.

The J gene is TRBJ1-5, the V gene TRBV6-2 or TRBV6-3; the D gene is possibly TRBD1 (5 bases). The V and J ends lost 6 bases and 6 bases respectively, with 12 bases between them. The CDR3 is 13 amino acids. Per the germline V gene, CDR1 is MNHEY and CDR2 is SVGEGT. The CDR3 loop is CASSSRVSQPQHF. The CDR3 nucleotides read TGTGCCAGCAGCTCCAGGGTAAGTCAGCCCCAGCATTTT.

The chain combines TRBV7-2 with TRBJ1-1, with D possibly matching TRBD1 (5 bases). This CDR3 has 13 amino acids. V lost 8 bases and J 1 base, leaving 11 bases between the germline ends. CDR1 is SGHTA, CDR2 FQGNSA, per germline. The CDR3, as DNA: TGTGCCAGCCTCTGGGGGGGGAACACTGAAGCTTTCTTT. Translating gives CASLWGGNTEAFF.

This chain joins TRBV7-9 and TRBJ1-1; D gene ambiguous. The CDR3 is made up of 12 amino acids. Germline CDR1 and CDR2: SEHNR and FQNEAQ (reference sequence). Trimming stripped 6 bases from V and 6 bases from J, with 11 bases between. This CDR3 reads CASRAVGAEAFF. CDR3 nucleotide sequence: TGTGCCAGCAGGGCCGTCGGCGCTGAAGCTTTCTTT.

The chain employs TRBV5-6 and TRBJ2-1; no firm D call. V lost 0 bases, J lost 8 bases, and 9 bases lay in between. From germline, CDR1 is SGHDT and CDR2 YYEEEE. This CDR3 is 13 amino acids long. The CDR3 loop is CASSLDRTDEQFF. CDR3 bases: TGTGCCAGCAGCTTGGATCGAACGGATGAGCAGTTCTTC.